This TCR beta chain was observed in a study of blood T cell repertoires in COVID-19. In the authors' workflow: Reference gene primer amplification in the assay estimated nucleated cell counts. Profiling relied on immunoSEQ multiplex PCR, and the TCRdb table lists in-frame clones only, not all of them. The DNA gave D and trimming, while V, J and clone size come from that table. Of around 480,000 clones in the sample, 87% were seen once. Enrollees, roughly 18 to 90 years old, lived in approximately 25 US areas. Grouping used clinical history reported by participants in a survey and questionnaire. The V gene lost 2 bases and the J gene lost 0 bases, with 13 bases spanning the gap. The length of the CDR3 is 16 residues. Germline CDR1 WSHSY, CDR2 SAAADI.

V gene TRBV10-2 combines with J gene TRBJ1-2; perhaps TRBD1 as D (5 bases). The specimen was PBMCs or T cells enriched from blood (not recorded which). This TCR was sampled from a young woman who had recovered from COVID-19. CDR3 in DNA: TGCGCCAGCAGTGAGGGAGGGACGGGGGCTAACTATGGCTACACCTTC. Its protein is CASSEGGTGANYGYTF.